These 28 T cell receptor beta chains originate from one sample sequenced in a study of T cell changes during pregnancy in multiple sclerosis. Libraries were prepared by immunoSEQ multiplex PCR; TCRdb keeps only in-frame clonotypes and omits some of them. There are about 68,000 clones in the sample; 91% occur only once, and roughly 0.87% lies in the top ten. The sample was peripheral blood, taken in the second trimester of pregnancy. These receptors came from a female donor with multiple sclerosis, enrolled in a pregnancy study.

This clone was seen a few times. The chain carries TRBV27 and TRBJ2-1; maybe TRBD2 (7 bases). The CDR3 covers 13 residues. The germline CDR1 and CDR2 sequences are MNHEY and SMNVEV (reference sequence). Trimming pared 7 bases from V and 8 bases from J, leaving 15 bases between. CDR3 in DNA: TGTGCCAGCACTCAAAGGGGGGGCCATGAGCAGTTCTTC. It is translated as CASTQRGGHEQFF.

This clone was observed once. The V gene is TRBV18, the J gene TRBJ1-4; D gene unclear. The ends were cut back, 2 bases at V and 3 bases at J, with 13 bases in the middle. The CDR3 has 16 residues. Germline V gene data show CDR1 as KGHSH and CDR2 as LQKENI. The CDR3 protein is CASSPGPAFPNEKLFF. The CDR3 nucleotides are TGTGCCAGCTCACCAGGGCCGGCATTTCCTAATGAAAAACTGTTTTTT.

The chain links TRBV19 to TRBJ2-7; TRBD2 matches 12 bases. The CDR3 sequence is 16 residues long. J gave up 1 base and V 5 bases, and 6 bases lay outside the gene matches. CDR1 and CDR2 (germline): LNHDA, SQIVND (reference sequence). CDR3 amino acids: CASSPLAGGQSYEQYF. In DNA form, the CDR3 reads TGTGCCAGTAGTCCCCTAGCGGGGGGGCAATCCTACGAGCAGTACTTC.

CDR3 amino acids: CASSPRTGAYEQYF. The CDR3 DNA is TGTGCCAGCAGCCCCCGGACAGGGGCCTACGAGCAGTACTTC. The rearrangement joins TRBV11-2 to TRBJ2-7; 9 bases agree with TRBD1. Trimming removed 5 bases from V and 2 bases from J; junction bases left unmatched: 4. Germline values: CDR1 SGHAT, CDR2 FQNNGV. This CDR3 is 14 amino acids long.

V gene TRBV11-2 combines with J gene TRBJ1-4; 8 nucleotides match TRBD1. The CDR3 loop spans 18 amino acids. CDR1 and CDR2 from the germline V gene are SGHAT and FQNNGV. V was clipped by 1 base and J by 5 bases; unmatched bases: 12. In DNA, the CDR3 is TGTGCCAGCAGCTTAGTTTCCCCGGGACAGGCCCCCAATGAAAAACTGTTTTTT. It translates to CASSLVSPGQAPNEKLFF.

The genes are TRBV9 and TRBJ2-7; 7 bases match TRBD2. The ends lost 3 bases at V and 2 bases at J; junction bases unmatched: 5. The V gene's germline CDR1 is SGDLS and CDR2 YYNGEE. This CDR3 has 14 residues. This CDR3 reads CASSAAGQAYEQYF. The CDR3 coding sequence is TGTGCCAGCAGCGCAGCGGGGCAAGCCTACGAGCAGTACTTC.

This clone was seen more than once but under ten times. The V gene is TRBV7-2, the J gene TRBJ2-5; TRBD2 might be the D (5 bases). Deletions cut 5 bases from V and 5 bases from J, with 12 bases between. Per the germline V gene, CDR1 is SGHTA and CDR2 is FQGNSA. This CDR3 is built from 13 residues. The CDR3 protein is CASSQRLTETQYF. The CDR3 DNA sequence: TGTGCCAGCAGCCAAAGACTAACGGAGACCCAGTACTTC. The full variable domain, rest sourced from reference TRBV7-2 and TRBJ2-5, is GAGVSQSPSNKVTEKGKDVELRCDPISGHTALYWYRQSLGQGLEFLIYFQGNSAPDKSGLPSDRFSAERTGGSVSTLTIQRTQQEDSAVYLCASSQRLTETQYFGPGTRLLVL.

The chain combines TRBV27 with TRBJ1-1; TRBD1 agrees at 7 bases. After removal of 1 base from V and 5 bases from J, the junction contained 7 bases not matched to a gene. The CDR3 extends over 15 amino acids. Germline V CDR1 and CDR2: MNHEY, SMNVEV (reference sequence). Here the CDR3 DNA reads TGTGCCAGCAGTTTATGGGCAGGGGGAAGTACTGAAGCTTTCTTT. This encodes CASSLWAGGSTEAFF.

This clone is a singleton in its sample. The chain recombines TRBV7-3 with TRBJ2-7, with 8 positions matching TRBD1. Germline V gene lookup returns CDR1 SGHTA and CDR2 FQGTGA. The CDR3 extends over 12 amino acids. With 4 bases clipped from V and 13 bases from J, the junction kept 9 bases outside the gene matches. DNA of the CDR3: TGTGCCAGCAGCTCCGGGACAGGCCCCGAATACTTC. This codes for CASSSGTGPEYF.

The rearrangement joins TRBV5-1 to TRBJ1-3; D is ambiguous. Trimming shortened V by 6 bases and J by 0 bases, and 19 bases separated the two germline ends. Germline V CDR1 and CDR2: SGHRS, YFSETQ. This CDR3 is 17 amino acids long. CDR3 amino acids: CASIQPRTCHSGNTIYF. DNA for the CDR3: TGCGCCAGCATCCAGCCAAGGACTTGCCACTCTGGAAACACCATATATTTT.

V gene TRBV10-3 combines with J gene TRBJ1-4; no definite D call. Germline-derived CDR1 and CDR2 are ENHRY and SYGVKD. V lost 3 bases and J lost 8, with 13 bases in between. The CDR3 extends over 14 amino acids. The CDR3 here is CAISDSDEGEKLFF. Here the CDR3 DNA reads TGTGCCATCAGTGATTCGGACGAGGGAGAAAAACTGTTTTTT.

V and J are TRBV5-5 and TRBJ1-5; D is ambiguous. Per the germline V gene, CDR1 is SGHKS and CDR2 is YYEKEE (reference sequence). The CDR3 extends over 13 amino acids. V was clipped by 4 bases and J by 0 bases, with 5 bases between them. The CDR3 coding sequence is TGTGCCAGCAGCCCGAGTAGCAATCAGCCCCAGCATTTT. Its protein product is CASSPSSNQPQHF. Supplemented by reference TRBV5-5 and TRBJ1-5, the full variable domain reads DAGVTQSPTHLIKTRGQQVTLRCSPISGHKSVSWYQQVLGQGPQFIFQYYEKEERGRGNFPDRFSARQFPNYSSELNVNALLLGDSALYLCASSPSSNQPQHFGDGTRLSIL.

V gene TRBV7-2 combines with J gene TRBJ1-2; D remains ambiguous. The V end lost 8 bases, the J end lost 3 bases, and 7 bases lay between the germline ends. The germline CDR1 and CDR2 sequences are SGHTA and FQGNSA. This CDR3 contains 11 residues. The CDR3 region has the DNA TGTGCCAGCTGGAGGGACTATGGCTACACCTTC. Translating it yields CASWRDYGYTF.

CDR3 loop: CASSLGGADTQYF. The CDR3 nucleotides are TGTGCCAGCAGCTTAGGGGGGGCAGATACGCAGTATTTT. The rearrangement uses TRBV7-6 and TRBJ2-3; possible D gene TRBD2, 6 bases. The CDR3 has 13 amino acids. V was cut by 1 base and J by 4 bases, with 6 bases left in between. Germline values: CDR1 SGHVS, CDR2 FNYEAQ.

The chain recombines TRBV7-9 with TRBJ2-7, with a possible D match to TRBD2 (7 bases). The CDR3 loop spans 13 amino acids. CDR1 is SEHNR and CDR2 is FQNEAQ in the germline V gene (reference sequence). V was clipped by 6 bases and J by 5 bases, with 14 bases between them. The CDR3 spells CASRLRGANEQYF. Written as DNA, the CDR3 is TGTGCCAGCAGGCTCCGGGGGGCCAACGAGCAGTACTTC.

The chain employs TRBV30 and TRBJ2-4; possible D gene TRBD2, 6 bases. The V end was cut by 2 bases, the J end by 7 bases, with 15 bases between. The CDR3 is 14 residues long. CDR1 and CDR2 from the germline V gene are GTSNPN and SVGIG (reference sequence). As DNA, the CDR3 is TGTGCCTGGAGTCGTTCCGGACGGGGGAACATTCAGTACTTC. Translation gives CAWSRSGRGNIQYF.

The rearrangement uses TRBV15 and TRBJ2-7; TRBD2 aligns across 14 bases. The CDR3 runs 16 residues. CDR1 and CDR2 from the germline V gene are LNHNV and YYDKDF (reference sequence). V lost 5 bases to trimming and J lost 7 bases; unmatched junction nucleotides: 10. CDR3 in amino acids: CATSGAGTSGGLEQYF. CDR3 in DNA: TGTGCCACCAGCGGCGCAGGGACTAGCGGGGGCCTTGAGCAGTACTTC.

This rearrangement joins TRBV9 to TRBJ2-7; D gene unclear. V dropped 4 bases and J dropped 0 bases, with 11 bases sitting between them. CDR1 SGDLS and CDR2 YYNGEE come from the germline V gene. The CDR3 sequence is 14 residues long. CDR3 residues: CASSTSGLSYEQYF. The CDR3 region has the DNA TGTGCCAGCAGCACCTCGGGTCTCTCCTACGAGCAGTACTTC.

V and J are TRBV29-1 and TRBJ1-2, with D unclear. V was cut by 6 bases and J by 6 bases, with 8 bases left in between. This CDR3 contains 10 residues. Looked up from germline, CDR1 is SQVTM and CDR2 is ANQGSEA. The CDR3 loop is CSVWEDGYTF. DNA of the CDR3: TGCAGCGTATGGGAGGATGGCTACACCTTC.

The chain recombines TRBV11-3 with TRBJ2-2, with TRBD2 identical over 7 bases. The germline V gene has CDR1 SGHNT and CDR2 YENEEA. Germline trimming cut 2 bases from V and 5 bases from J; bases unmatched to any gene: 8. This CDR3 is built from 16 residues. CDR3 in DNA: TGTGCCAGCAGCTTAAAGGGTCCCGGGAGGACCGGGGAGCTGTTTTTT. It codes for CASSLKGPGRTGELFF.

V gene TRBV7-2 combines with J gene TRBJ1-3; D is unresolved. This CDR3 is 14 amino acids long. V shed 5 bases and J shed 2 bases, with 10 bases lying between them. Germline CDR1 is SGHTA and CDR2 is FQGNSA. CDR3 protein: CASSRTETGNTIYF. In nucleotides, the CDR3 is TGTGCCAGCAGCCGAACAGAGACTGGAAACACCATATATTTT.

CDR3 nucleotides: TGTGCCAGCAGCTTAGATCTAGCGGGGGGGCGGAGAAATACGCAGTATTTT. Protein: CASSLDLAGGRRNTQYF. The rearrangement uses TRBV7-2 and TRBJ2-3, with 12 bases fitting TRBD2. This CDR3 region has 17 residues. Germline V gives CDR1 SGHTA, CDR2 FQGNSA. V shed 1 base, J shed 7 bases, and the junction held 9 bases outside the gene matches. Using reference TRBV7-2 and TRBJ2-3 for the parts outside the CDR3, the full variable domain is GAGVSQSPSNKVTEKGKDVELRCDPISGHTALYWYRQSLGQGLEFLIYFQGNSAPDKSGLPSDRFSAERTGGSVSTLTIQRTQQEDSAVYLCASSLDLAGGRRNTQYFGPGTRLTVL.

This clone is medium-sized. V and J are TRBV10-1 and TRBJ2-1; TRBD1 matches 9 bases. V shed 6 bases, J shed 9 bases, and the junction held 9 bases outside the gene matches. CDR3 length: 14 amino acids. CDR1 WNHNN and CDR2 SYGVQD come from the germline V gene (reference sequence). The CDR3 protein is CASSMTGGIGEQFF. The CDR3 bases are TGCGCCAGCAGCATGACAGGGGGGATCGGTGAGCAGTTCTTC.

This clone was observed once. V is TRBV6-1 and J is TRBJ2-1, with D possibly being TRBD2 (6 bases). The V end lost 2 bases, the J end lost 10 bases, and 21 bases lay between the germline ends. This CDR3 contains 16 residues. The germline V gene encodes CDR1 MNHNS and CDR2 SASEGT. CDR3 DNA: TGTGCCAGCAGTGAAACGCTAGCGATCCCTCATGAGGAGCAGTTCTTC. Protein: CASSETLAIPHEEQFF.

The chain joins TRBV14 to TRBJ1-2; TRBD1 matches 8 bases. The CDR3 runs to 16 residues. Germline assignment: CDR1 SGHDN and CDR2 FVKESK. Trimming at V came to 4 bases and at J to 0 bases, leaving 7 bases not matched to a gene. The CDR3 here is CASSRTGTGTNYGYTF. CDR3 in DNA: TGTGCCAGCAGCCGAACTGGGACAGGCACTAACTATGGCTACACCTTC.

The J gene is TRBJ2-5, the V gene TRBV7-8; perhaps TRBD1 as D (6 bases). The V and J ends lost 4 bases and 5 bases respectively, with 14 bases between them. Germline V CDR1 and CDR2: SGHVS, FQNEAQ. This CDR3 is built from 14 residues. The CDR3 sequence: CASSSHGQTETQYF. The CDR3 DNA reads TGTGCCAGCAGCTCCCATGGACAGACGGAGACCCAGTACTTC. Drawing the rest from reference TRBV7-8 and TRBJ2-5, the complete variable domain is GAGVSQSPRYKVAKRGQDVALRCDPISGHVSLFWYQQALGQGPEFLTYFQNEAQLDKSGLPSDRFFAERPEGSVSTLKIQRTQQEDSAVYLCASSSHGQTETQYFGPGTRLLVL.

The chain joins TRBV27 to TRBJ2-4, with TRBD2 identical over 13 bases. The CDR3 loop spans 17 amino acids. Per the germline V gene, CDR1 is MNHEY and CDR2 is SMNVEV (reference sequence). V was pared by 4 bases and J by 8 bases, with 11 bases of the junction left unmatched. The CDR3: CASSSLRLAGGRDIQYF. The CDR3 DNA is TGTGCCAGCAGTTCCCTACGACTAGCGGGGGGCCGGGACATTCAGTACTTC.

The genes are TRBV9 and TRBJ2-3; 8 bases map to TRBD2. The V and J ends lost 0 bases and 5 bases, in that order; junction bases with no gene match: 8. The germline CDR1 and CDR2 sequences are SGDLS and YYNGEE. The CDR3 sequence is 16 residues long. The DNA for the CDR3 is TGTGCCAGCAGCGTAGAGGCGGGGGGTAATGGAGATACGCAGTATTTT. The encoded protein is CASSVEAGGNGDTQYF.